This section outlines one TCR beta chain sequence together with its context. Its antigen is not known. This sample was taken from a study of T cell responses to AZD1222 COVID-19 vaccine. Study-level results: Nearly half of spike-specific TCRs reportedly target variant regions that are unmutated in the B.1.351 and B.1.1.7 variants.

Clones were read by immunoSEQ multiplex PCR, and TCRdb kept only the in-frame ones, dropping some. The table includes about 140,000 clones, around nine tenths detected once. The CDR3 is 15 amino acids. Germline lookup yields CDR1 LGHNA and CDR2 YSLEER. V shed 0 bases and J shed 12 bases, with 15 bases lying between them. The V and J genes are TRBV4-3 and TRBJ1-6; D unresolved. The sample in question was peripheral blood, obtained on day 0 of AZD1222 vaccination. The sequence was obtained from an adult in good health. This chain's CDR3 is CASSQDWRSRGPLHF. CDR3 sequence (DNA): TGCGCCAGCAGCCAAGATTGGAGGTCTCGCGGACCCCTCCACTTT.